The clone carrying this TCR beta chain was picked up many times. Its antigen is as yet unknown. The entry originates in a study of T cell repertoires in cytomegalovirus infection. The overall study: CMV epitopes, recently identified HLA-C-restricted and well-studied HLA-B-restricted, were used. Indicated by public TCR beta signatures were CMV infection and matching HLA type.

Germline V gene data show CDR1 as SGHTA and CDR2 as FQGNSA. The CDR3 runs 15 residues. The germline V and J ends were trimmed by 6 bases and 10 bases, with 19 bases remaining between them. TCRdb analysed the reads with MiXCR anew, one entry per CDR3 protein. Of 250,000 to 400,000 distinct CDR3 sequences detected, more than 20% appear once; the ten largest clones hold 10% to 15%. This chain joins TRBV7-2 and TRBJ1-6, with D unclear. The clonotype comes from a human donor in good health (CMV status not recorded). Some clones in this sample may be carry-over from other donors' samples. Sequenced material: cultured PBMCs, taken from culture after CMV antigen stimulation. CDR3 sequence: CASREGRRDWSPLHF. CDR3 in DNA: TGTGCCAGCAGAGAGGGAAGGCGGGATTGGTCACCCCTCCACTTT.